This T cell receptor beta chain was recorded in a study of shared clonotypes between healthy human individuals (dated by TCRdb to 2020 to 2021). For the wider study: The cohort comprised two women and a few men aged 18 to 49 years. For each donor, three plates each were used for CD4 naive and CD4 memory, two plates were used for CD8 naive, and one plate was used for CD8 memory. Blood TCR repertoires of about 5 healthy adults were deeply sequenced to estimate repertoire size and the extent of clonotype sharing between individuals. To increase sequencing depth and limit assay-specific biases, different laboratories used diverse techniques to prepare libraries and sequence TCR repertoires. Per donor, leukapheresis produced somewhere between about 0.94 and 9 billion PBMCs. The paper as a whole reports these results and caveats: Higher generation probabilities were observed for clonotypes shared by all four sorted-subset donors than for non-shared clonotypes. Sampling was restricted to blood, and TCR repertoires in tissue are likely to differ from TCR repertoires in blood. Across a few donors, approximately 4.9% of naive CD4, around 3.5% of naive CD8, 2.3% of memory CD4, and approximately 0.42% of memory CD8 clonotypes were shared. The genetic and exposure-history diversity represented was limited by the small number of donors. Larger estimated clonotype richness was generally found for naive subsets than for memory subsets. Incomplete sequencing was indicated by rarefaction of sorted-subset datasets, despite the large sequencing depth. Pairwise subsampling indicated that sequencing depth was expected to affect the degree of clonotype sharing among donors.

Using the deep immunoSEQ assay, TCR CDR3 regions were amplified from genomic DNA by multiplex PCR. Genomic DNA extracted from each cell subset was distributed evenly over all wells of several immunoSEQ 96-well plates, and each plate served as one replicate. For sorted subsets, each replicate PCR was loaded with 200 ng genomic DNA, equivalent to about 30,000 T cell genomes. The purified libraries were quantified using a Qubit 3.0 fluorometer, sized with a Bioanalyzer 2100, and then quantified again using the KAPA Library Quantification kit. Every immunoSEQ 96-well plate was sequenced on a separate single-read 150-cycle Illumina NextSeq 550 flow cell. Per the authors' processing: The immunoSEQ output contained only junctional sequences without quality scores, so filtering could not match that applied to full-length reads. To assign V/J genes and CDR3, sequences were annotated using PyIR, a Python wrapper for IgBLAST v1.9, with IMGT germline references. Reads were filtered out if the reads had weak V/J assignments (E-value above 1e-6), no CDR3, stop codons, out-of-frame junctions, or ambiguous translated residues. A V3J clonotype was defined by an identical inferred V gene, J gene, and CDR3 amino acid sequence. Percentage overlap between repertoires was calculated by dividing the number of shared unique clonotypes by the size of the smaller repertoire. Richness of each repertoire was evaluated using RTK rarefaction, the Chao1 estimator, and Recon v2.1 estimates of unobserved clonotypes. Generation probabilities for all TCRbeta clonotypes obtained by the gDNA method from a handful of donors were computed using OLGA. As stored in TCRdb, this immuneACCESS dataset retains in-frame rearrangements with V and J assigned. A fraction of the clones does not appear; measured against another copy, unresolved V genes explain less than half of the discrepancy, and the remainder lacks a known reason. V, J and clone size are taken as reported in that table, and D and trimming were inferred from the DNA itself. This sample gives about 1.1 million clones in total; 77% of them show up just once. The top ten constitute approximately 0.9% of the sample.

The donors were healthy, HIV-negative adults with no recently reported acute infections or vaccinations. Only Caucasian adults living in Nashville, Tennessee, USA were represented among the donors. CD4+ T cells were enriched by magnetic negative selection; naive cells were then positively selected on CD45RA, and the negative fraction formed the memory subset. After blood collection by leukapheresis, PBMCs were isolated using Ficoll-Histopaque density gradient centrifugation and then cryopreserved in the vapor phase of liquid nitrogen. Analytical flow cytometry was used to check the purity and quantity of every magnetically sorted T cell population. Each sorted fraction had its genomic DNA isolated and then quantified by UV absorbance on a Nanodrop 2000c. V is trimmed back by 1 base and J by 6 bases, and the junction contains 3 bases that no gene match accounts for. In the germline V gene, CDR1 corresponds to SGHRS and CDR2 to YFSETQ. The CDR3 runs 14 residues from the cysteine to the phenylalanine. Only the CDR3 part of the read is kept: 42 bases, read in frame from the first base.

Concerning this clone itself: The target of this receptor is not known. No qualities accompany the bases; no much larger clone lies one base away.

Sequenced: memory CD4+ T cells from PBMCs. Explained via the paper, the cell subset or site label denotes: CD45RA-negative fraction. This clonotype was sampled from a man aged 18 to 30 in good health. Some clones in this sample may be carry-over from other donors' samples. The sequence is built from TRBV5-1 and TRBJ2-7; 11 central bases correspond to TRBD1. The base sequence is TGCGCCAGCAGCTTGTGGGGACAGGGGGGCGAGCAGTACTTC. It codes for CASSLWGQGGEQYF.